This TCR beta chain appears in the sequencing data of a study of Ad26.COV2.S vaccination and SARS-CoV-2 variants. This CDR3 contains 14 residues. Trimming removed 0 bases at V and 5 bases at J, with 10 bases between. Germline CDR1 is LGHNA and CDR2 is YSLEER. Clones were read by immunoSEQ multiplex PCR, and TCRdb kept only the in-frame ones, dropping some. Among approximately 300,000 clones listed, 70% to 90% were seen once. Treatment in this sample: roughly 19 received Ad26.COV2.S at low or high dose, single or two shots; several received placebo; per-sample allocation not given. Each sample was drawn 63 days after the first injection (of vaccine or placebo).

The chain combines TRBV4-3 with TRBJ1-2, with unresolved D. This TCR derives from a person between 18 and 65 years old who received the Ad26.COV2.S COVID-19 vaccine or a placebo. Here the sequenced sample was peripheral blood, taken in a trial of Ad26.COV2.S vaccine versus placebo. CDR3 nucleotide sequence: TGCGCCAGCAGCCAAGACGGGAAAGGGTATGGCTACACCTTC. Amino acid sequence: CASSQDGKGYGYTF.